The 12 T cell receptor beta chains reported below all come from one sample, sequenced in a study of siplizumab effects on memory and regulatory T cells. Assay: immunoSEQ multiplex PCR; the TCRdb copy retains only in-frame clones and omits some. The sample includes 50,000 to 70,000 clones, 90% to 97% of them seen just once. Sequenced material: naive CD8+ T cells sorted from blood. These TCRs come from a human donor in good health.

The chain uses TRBV7-9 and TRBJ1-1; no firm D call. Germline CDR1 is SEHNR and CDR2 is FQNEAQ (reference sequence). Trimming removed 7 bases at V and 5 bases at J, with 14 bases between. The CDR3 totals 13 residues. CDR3 coding DNA: TGTGCCAGCACCCCTACGTCGGGAACTGAAGCTTTCTTT. Translated, it gives CASTPTSGTEAFF.

This rearrangement joins TRBV9 to TRBJ2-1, with D tentatively TRBD1 or TRBD2 (6 bases each). This CDR3 spans 17 amino acids. V dropped 4 bases and J dropped 1 base, with 18 bases sitting between them. CDR1 is SGDLS, CDR2 YYNGEE, per germline. Here the CDR3 reads CASSYSDRGPSYNEQFF. CDR3 sequence (DNA): TGTGCCAGCAGCTATTCTGACCGGGGGCCTTCCTACAATGAGCAGTTCTTC. Together with reference TRBV9 and TRBJ2-1, the CDR3 gives the full variable domain: DSGVTQTPKHLITATGQRVTLRCSPRSGDLSVYWYQQSLDQGLQFLIQYYNGEERAKGNILERFSAQQFPDLHSELNLSSLELGDSALYFCASSYSDRGPSYNEQFFGPGTRLTVL.

This chain joins TRBV10-3 and TRBJ1-3, with 7 bases fitting TRBD1. The CDR3 spans 19 residues. Germline values: CDR1 ENHRY, CDR2 SYGVKD. V was pared by 2 bases and J by 0 bases, with 13 bases of the junction left unmatched. CDR3 sequence (DNA): TGTGCCATCAGTGAGCAGGGACAGTATCACCACGGCTCTGGAAACACCATATATTTT. This encodes CAISEQGQYHHGSGNTIYF.

This chain uses TRBV30 with TRBJ2-3, with D possibly TRBD1 on 6 matching bases. The germline gives CDR1 GTSNPN, CDR2 SVGIG (reference sequence). V was clipped by 0 bases and J by 6 bases, with 10 bases between them. This CDR3 contains 13 residues. The CDR3: CAWSVLRGDTQYF. CDR3 coding DNA: TGTGCCTGGAGTGTTTTGAGGGGGGATACGCAGTATTTT.

The J gene is TRBJ2-1, the V gene TRBV4-3, with 7 bases matching TRBD1. Germline CDR1 and CDR2: LGHNA and YSLEER. The CDR3 has 15 residues. Trimming removed 4 bases from V and 4 bases from J; junction bases left unmatched: 7. CDR3 DNA: TGCGCCAGCAGCCTGCACCGGGACAGTTACAATGAGCAGTTCTTC. Its translation: CASSLHRDSYNEQFF.

This clone was recorded only once. The chain employs TRBV6-1 and TRBJ2-7; D remains ambiguous. This CDR3 spans 12 amino acids. Germline CDR1 and CDR2: MNHNS and SASEGT. Trimming shortened V by 5 bases and J by 3 bases, and 8 bases separated the two germline ends. In DNA form, the CDR3 reads TGTGCCAGCAGTTATACGGGCTACGAGCAGTACTTC. Its translation: CASSYTGYEQYF.

This CDR3 is CASSFLAQVSDTQYF. In DNA form, the CDR3 reads TGTGCCAGCAGCTTTCTAGCGCAGGTTTCAGATACGCAGTATTTT. The genes are TRBV7-3 and TRBJ2-3, with D tentatively TRBD2 (6 bases). The CDR3 runs to 15 residues. V lost 3 bases to trimming and J lost 4 bases, with 14 bases between them. Germline CDR1 and CDR2: SGHTA and FQGTGA.

The chain is built from TRBV5-6 and TRBJ2-7; D remains unclear. The CDR3 runs 11 residues. Germline CDR1 and CDR2: SGHDT and YYEEEE. V dropped 0 bases and J dropped 4 bases, with 2 bases sitting between them. CDR3 protein: CASSLDYEQYF. In nucleotides, the CDR3 is TGTGCCAGCAGCTTGGATTACGAGCAGTACTTC.

This chain joins TRBV2 and TRBJ1-4, with D unresolved. Germline values: CDR1 SNHLY, CDR2 FYNNEI. The CDR3 is 15 amino acids. V lost 1 base and J 3 bases, leaving 9 bases between the germline ends. CDR3 loop: CASSEVFGANEKLFF. In nucleotides, the CDR3 is TGTGCCAGCAGTGAAGTTTTTGGGGCTAATGAAAAACTGTTTTTT.

The chain couples TRBV5-6 to TRBJ2-7; no clear D gene. Germline lookup yields CDR1 SGHDT and CDR2 YYEEEE. The CDR3 has 14 amino acids. Trimming cost V 3 bases and J 2 bases, with 12 bases left between them. The CDR3 sequence is CASSWASGTYEQYF. As DNA, the CDR3 is TGTGCCAGCAGCTGGGCGTCAGGTACCTACGAGCAGTACTTC.

The chain couples TRBV11-3 to TRBJ2-1; weak D call: TRBD2 (6 bases). This CDR3 is 14 amino acids long. With 5 bases removed from V and 1 base from J, the gap between germline ends came to 9 bases. Germline V CDR1 and CDR2: SGHNT, YENEEA. The CDR3 DNA reads TGTGCCAGCAGCCCCGGGGGTTCCTACAATGAGCAGTTCTTC. This sequence encodes CASSPGGSYNEQFF.

In regard to this clone: The DNA is left out, because the CDR3 cannot be placed on it with certainty; the CDR3 is given as TCRdb lists it. V is TRBV7-6 and J is TRBJ2-7. Per the germline V gene, CDR1 is SGHVS and CDR2 is FNYEAQ. The CDR3 length is 16 residues, termini included. The CDR3 reads CASSITFGASPYEQYF.